The clone carrying this T cell receptor (beta chain) was seen only a few times. Antigen: not known. cDNA carried unique molecular identifiers, and a universal primer site was added by template switching. TCRdb reanalysed the 5' RACE reads using MiXCR and keeps one entry per CDR3 protein. The sample contains under 250,000 distinct CDR3 sequences, roughly 10% of which appear only once. This specimen comes from a study of identical twins. Study findings and constraints: Excess sharing by twins proved weaker in beta out-of-frame sequences.

This clonotype was sampled from a young woman in good health. Sequenced input: memory (CD45RO+) T cells sorted from blood.

In nucleotides, the CDR3 is TGTGCCAGCAGCTTTCGACTAGCGGGAGAAGAGACCCAGTACTTC. Its translation: CASSFRLAGEETQYF. The chain combines TRBV7-2 with TRBJ2-5; 12 bases line up with TRBD2. The CDR3 runs to 15 residues. Germline-derived CDR1 and CDR2 are SGHTA and FQGNSA. The junction had 2 bases not matched to a gene; V was cut back by 3 bases and J by 3 bases.